The present T cell receptor (beta chain) was sequenced within a study of blood T cells in healthy people across ages. Through a sample-barcoded 5' primer and a J-beta primer mix, a second PCR was run for roughly 6 to 11 cycles. TCRdb re-analysed the 5' RACE reads in MiXCR, keeping a single row per CDR3 protein. Among over a million distinct CDR3 sequences listed, around 59% were seen once. V lost 0 bases and J lost 5; bases outside the gene matches: 7. Germline CDR1 and CDR2: GTSNPN and SVGIG (reference sequence). The CDR3 covers 15 residues. Ten milliliters of peripheral blood were drawn from each donor. Total RNA was isolated from each sample in quantities of at least 6 micrograms.

The J gene is TRBJ2-7, the V gene TRBV30; 10 bases match TRBD2. This receptor was obtained from a man younger than 35 in good health. The sequenced sample was blood. CDR3 residues: CAWSVMGTSADEQYF. CDR3 DNA: TGTGCCTGGAGTGTAATGGGGACTAGCGCTGACGAGCAGTACTTC.